The source of this TCR beta chain is a study of response to subunit inactivated influenza vaccine. TCRdb passed the RT-PCR reads through MiXCR, listing each CDR3 protein once. The sample carries about 780,000 distinct CDR3 sequences, about 18% recorded once. The sample was PBMCs from blood, taken 5 days after vaccination. This sequence originates from a man aged 45-65 years who received an inactivated influenza vaccine.

The chain's CDR3 is CASSLMWDGRQETQYF. CDR3 nucleotides: TGTGCCAGCAGCTTAATGTGGGACGGACGACAAGAGACCCAGTACTTC. The chain employs TRBV7-9 and TRBJ2-5; tentatively, D is TRBD1 or TRBD2 (5 bases each). Between the trimmed V and J ends, which lost 2 bases and 2 bases, there was a span of 15 bases. Germline loops: CDR1 SEHNR, CDR2 FQNEAQ (reference sequence). This CDR3 has 16 residues.